This is a list of T cell receptor beta chains from one sample in a study of blood T cell repertoires in COVID-19. The repertoire was sequenced with immunoSEQ multiplex PCR; TCRdb's copy has only in-frame clones and lacks some. The data hold approximately 380,000 clones, with roughly 90% observed a single time. Sequenced sample: PBMCs or T cells enriched from blood (not recorded which). The receptors were sampled from a woman aged 40-49 years who had been exposed to COVID-19. The CDR3 runs from the conserved cysteine through the conserved F or W. D genes are given only for firm matches.

J gene,V gene,D gene,CDR3 DNA,CDR3 protein
TRBJ2-3,TRBV11-1,TRBD2,TGTGCCAGCAGCTACGGACTAGCGGGGGGCACAGATACGCAGTATTTT,CASSYGLAGGTDTQYF
TRBJ2-3,TRBV20-1,TRBD2,TGCAGTGCTAGTGCCCTAGCGGGAGGGCCGGGTACGCAGTATTTT,CSASALAGGPGTQYF
TRBJ1-5,TRBV6-2/TRBV6-3,NA,TGTGCCAGCAGTTACACCACGACAGGCCAGCATTTT,CASSYTTTGQHF
TRBJ2-4,TRBV7-9,TRBD2,TGTGCCAGCAGCTCTATCCAAGCGGGAGGTGACAAAAACATTCAGTACTTC,CASSSIQAGGDKNIQYF
TRBJ2-5,TRBV5-1,NA,TGCGCCAGCAAGGCACCACGGACTCAAGAGACCCAGTACTTC,CASKAPRTQETQYF
TRBJ2-7,TRBV30,TRBD1,TGTGCCTGGATGGACCTAAACACCGGGACAGGGGTCTACGAGCAGTACTTC,CAWMDLNTGTGVYEQYF
TRBJ1-1,TRBV27,NA,TGTGCCAGCAGTCCGAACATGGCGGCGTATAGATTCTTT,CASSPNMAAYRFF
TRBJ1-1,TRBV19,TRBD1,TGTGCCAGTACCCCATACGGGGGCAGGGGGCTTGGTAGCGCTGAAGCTTTCTTT,CASTPYGGRGLGSAEAFF
TRBJ1-2,TRBV5-1,NA,TGCGCCAGCAGCCCCGCTGCAGGGGCGGGCTACACCTTC,CASSPAAGAGYTF
TRBJ2-2,TRBV29-1,NA,TGCAGCGTTGAAGATACGCGAGGGGAGCTGTTTTTT,CSVEDTRGELFF
TRBJ1-2,TRBV5-1,NA,TGCGCCAGCAGCCTAGACAGATTAATGTATGGCTACACCTTC,CASSLDRLMYGYTF